The entry below describes one T cell receptor (beta chain). The CDR3 totals 16 residues. Per germline, CDR1 SGHDT and CDR2 YYEEEE. V lost 2 bases to trimming and J lost 2 bases; unmatched junction nucleotides: 4. Each patient went into thyroid surgery without having received any treatment. This sample stems from a study of metastatic and nonmetastatic thyroid tumors. TCRdb reanalyzed the PCR reads with MiXCR. The table shows 30,000 or so clones, with around 7% occurring only once. The chain employs TRBV5-6 and TRBJ2-3; 11 bases fit TRBD2. The TCR comes from a female donor with papillary thyroid cancer or a benign thyroid nodule (not recorded which). Some clones in this sample may be carry-over from other donors' samples. The material sequenced was blood. The CDR3 region is CASSFVAGGFTDTQYF. The CDR3 nucleotides read TGTGCCAGCAGCTTCGTAGCGGGGGGGTTCACAGATACGCAGTATTTT.